The 7 T cell receptor beta chains below all came from one sample that was sequenced in a study of shared clonotypes between healthy human individuals. Using immunoSEQ multiplex PCR, the repertoire was profiled, and TCRdb retains in-frame clones only, with some absent. This sample yields roughly 680,000 clones, of which 55% to 75% are seen a single time; under 2% belongs to the top ten. Sequencing used memory CD4+ T cells sorted from blood. Specified subset: CD45RA-negative fraction. Receptor source: a woman aged 30 to 39 in good health.

V usage is TRBV7-9 and J usage is TRBJ2-5; 8 bases are a match to TRBD1. The J call could be wrong; TRBJ2-7 is a better fit for the DNA end. Germline-derived CDR1 and CDR2 are SEHNR and FQNEAQ (reference sequence). This CDR3 comprises 15 residues. The CDR3 sequence is CASSATGTGHYEQYF. The CDR3 DNA reads TGTGCCAGCAGCGCAACCGGGACAGGACACTACGAGCAGTACTTC.

The J gene is TRBJ2-5, the V gene TRBV4-2; 7 bases are shared with TRBD2. Per the germline V gene, CDR1 is LGHNA and CDR2 is YNFKEQ. The J segment lost 2 bases and the V segment lost 4 bases, leaving 7 bases of the junction unmatched. The CDR3 has 15 residues. DNA of the CDR3: TGTGCCAGCAGCCCAGCCGGGACTACTCAAGAGACCCAGTACTTC. Translation gives CASSPAGTTQETQYF.

The chain couples TRBV28 to TRBJ1-2, with D uncertain. Looked up from germline, CDR1 is MDHEN and CDR2 is SYDVKM. V lost 6 bases, J lost 4 bases, and 9 bases lay in between. This CDR3 contains 12 residues. In nucleotides, the CDR3 is TGTGCCAGCAGAGGAGAGAGCTATGGCTACACCTTC. Translated, it gives CASRGESYGYTF.

This clone was seen repeatedly, ten times or more. This rearrangement joins TRBV7-8 to TRBJ1-5, with D unclear. The ends were cut back, 4 bases at V and 2 bases at J, with 12 bases in the middle. CDR3 length: 15 residues. The germline gives CDR1 SGHVS, CDR2 FQNEAQ. CDR3 nucleotide sequence: TGTGCCAGCAGCTCCGGCGGGAATGGCAATCAGCCCCAGCATTTT. Translated: CASSSGGNGNQPQHF.

This chain uses TRBV2 with TRBJ1-1; D gene ambiguous. This CDR3 has 14 residues. V was trimmed by 5 bases and J by 5 bases, leaving 15 bases between them. Germline CDR1 and CDR2: SNHLY and FYNNEI. CDR3 coding DNA: TGTGCCAGCAGTCCCCGCGCCCGGTGGACTGAAGCTTTCTTT. Encoded protein: CASSPRARWTEAFF.

V and J are TRBV10-3 and TRBJ1-5; possible D gene TRBD1, 6 bases. V was clipped by 0 bases and J by 9 bases, with 12 bases between them. Germline assignment: CDR1 ENHRY and CDR2 SYGVKD. This CDR3 comprises 14 residues. CDR3 sequence: CAISESTGLRPQHF. The CDR3 nucleotides read TGTGCCATCAGTGAGTCGACAGGTTTACGGCCCCAGCATTTT.

This chain joins TRBV7-3 and TRBJ2-2; D is ambiguous. The CDR3 contains 12 residues. V was shortened by 4 bases and J by 6 bases, with 6 bases between the two germline ends. In germline, CDR1 is SGHTA, CDR2 FQGTGA. The CDR3 nucleotides read TGTGCCAGCAGCTCTGGAGCCGGGGAGCTGTTTTTT. Amino acid sequence: CASSSGAGELFF.